Listed below are T cell receptor beta chains from one sample, sequenced in a study of blood T cell repertoires in COVID-19. Assay used: immunoSEQ multiplex PCR; TCRdb lists only in-frame clones, some missing. This sample has 280,000 or so clones, with 85% found just once. Sequencing was carried out using PBMCs or T cells enriched from blood (not recorded which). These TCRs come from a woman aged 50 to 60 who had recovered from COVID-19. The CDR3 runs from the conserved cysteine through the conserved F or W. Fields, in order: clone size, J gene, D gene, V gene, CDR3 DNA, CDR3 protein. The D gene is left open where the match is weak. Some rows have no size entry. The others give once, few or many, or a class for an expanded clone.

>.|TRBJ2-1|.|TRBV11-2
TGTGCCAGCAGCTTAGTGTCGGATGAGCAGTTCTTC
CASSLVSDEQFF
>once|TRBJ2-2|.|TRBV19
TGTGCCAGTAGTATAGCCGGGGCGAACACCGGGGAGCTGTTTTTT
CASSIAGANTGELFF
>.|TRBJ2-7|.|TRBV30
TGTGCCTGGAGTGTAAGGTCAGGGGAAATGAGGTACGAGCAGTACTTC
CAWSVRSGEMRYEQYF
>.|TRBJ2-7|.|TRBV3-1/TRBV3-2
TGTGCCAGCAGCCAAGATCTTAGCGTGTACGAGCAGTACTTC
CASSQDLSVYEQYF
>once|TRBJ2-2|.|TRBV18
TGTGCCAGCTCACCTTCAGGGATGGGCGGGGAGCTGTTTTTT
CASSPSGMGGELFF
>.|TRBJ1-4|.|TRBV9
TGTGCCAGCAGCGTAGGGACTGGAGCAACGAATGAAAAACTGTTTTTT
CASSVGTGATNEKLFF
>.|TRBJ2-1|TRBD2|TRBV18
TGTGCCAGCTCACCACGGGATAGCGGGGGGAGCTCCTACAATGAGCAGTTCTTC
CASSPRDSGGSSYNEQFF
>.|TRBJ1-1|.|TRBV12-3/TRBV12-4
TGTGCCAGCAGGGTCGCAGGGAACACTGAAGCTTTCTTT
CASRVAGNTEAFF
>.|TRBJ2-2|.|TRBV11-2
TGTGCCAGCAGCTTAGTAGCAGGGGTCGGAGCCGGGGAGCTGTTTTTT
CASSLVAGVGAGELFF
>.|TRBJ1-1|.|TRBV2
TGTGCCAGCAGTGAATGGAGGAACAAGAACACTGAAGCTTTCTTT
CASSEWRNKNTEAFF
>few|TRBJ1-4|.|TRBV28
TGTGCCAGCATGTTATCTACCGTTAATGAAAAACTGTTTTTT
CASMLSTVNEKLFF
>.|TRBJ2-7|.|TRBV5-1
TGCGCCAGCAGCAGTCAGGGGTCCCCAGGAAAGGAGCAGTACTTC
CASSSQGSPGKEQYF
>.|TRBJ2-7|.|TRBV4-2
TGTGCCAGCAGCCAAGACCGAAGCTCGGAGGAGCAGTACTTC
CASSQDRSSEEQYF